This is a list of T cell receptor beta chains from one sample in a study of identical twins. MiXCR was run by TCRdb on the 5' RACE reads, yielding one entry per CDR3 protein. Here the sample spans fewer than 800,000 distinct CDR3 sequences, about 7.1% being singletons. The same sample was also studied in work on yellow fever vaccine responses in identical twins.

What was sequenced was PBMCs. The source is a woman younger than 30 in good health. CDR3s include the opening cysteine and the closing phenylalanine or tryptophan. D genes are given only for firm matches. Not all rows give a size; the values are once, few, many and, for expanded clones, a class.

v_call	clone_size	j_call	d_call	cdr3_nt	cdr3_aa
TRBV10-3	many	TRBJ2-7	.	TGTGCCATCAGTGAGCCCCCTTACGAGCAGTACTTC	CAISEPPYEQYF
TRBV28	.	TRBJ2-4	.	TGTGCCAGCAGTTTACCACAGGGTCTCTTGGACTTC	CASSLPQGLLDF
TRBV6-1	.	TRBJ2-1	.	TGTGCCAGCGGGATGGGCCATTACAATGAGCAGTTCTTC	CASGMGHYNEQFF
TRBV27	few	TRBJ1-2	.	TGTGCCAGCAGTCCCCCCAGGCCAGGCTATGGCTACACCTTC	CASSPPRPGYGYTF
TRBV9	few	TRBJ2-1	TRBD2	TGTGCCAGCAGCGTGGGGGGGGACCGGGACGGTATCAATGAGCAGTTCTTC	CASSVGGDRDGINEQFF
TRBV7-3	few	TRBJ2-6	.	TGTGCCAGCAGCTTAAGTGGCACAGGTAGTTCTGGGGCCAACGTCCTGACTTTC	CASSLSGTGSSGANVLTF
TRBV7-6	few	TRBJ2-3	.	TGTGCCAGCAGCCCCAAGAACCCCCTGGTGGATACGCAGTATTTT	CASSPKNPLVDTQYF
TRBV12-3/TRBV12-4	.	TRBJ2-7	TRBD2	TGTGCCAGCAGCTCCGGGACTAGCGGGAGAAAGCCCTCCTACGAGCAGTACTTC	CASSSGTSGRKPSYEQYF
TRBV7-2	.	TRBJ2-1	TRBD2	TGTGCCAGCAGCTTAGGGCTAGCGGGAGGGGTTGTTGAGCAGTTCTTC	CASSLGLAGGVVEQFF
TRBV11-2	.	TRBJ2-2	.	TGTGCCAGCAGCTTAGTAACCGGGGCTAACACCGGGGAGCTGTTTTTT	CASSLVTGANTGELFF
TRBV20-1	few	TRBJ2-7	TRBD2	TGCAGTGCTAGAGGGACTAGCGGGAGGGCCGAGCAGTACTTC	CSARGTSGRAEQYF
TRBV12-3/TRBV12-4	many	TRBJ1-2	.	TGTGCCAGCAGTTTATCTGGGGGCTACACCTTC	CASSLSGGYTF
TRBV20-1	.	TRBJ2-7	TRBD1	TGCAGTGCTAGACCGGGACAGTTCTCCTACGAGCAGTACTTC	CSARPGQFSYEQYF
TRBV27	.	TRBJ2-1	TRBD2	TGTGCCAGCAGTACTAGCGGGAGGTTTTTCCATGAGCAGTTCTTC	CASSTSGRFFHEQFF
TRBV7-9	.	TRBJ2-5	.	TGTGCCAGCAGCTTAGGCAACTCTCAGGGCCAAGAGACCCAGTACTTC	CASSLGNSQGQETQYF
TRBV12-3/TRBV12-4	many	TRBJ1-3	TRBD1	TGTGCCAGCAGAAGAGACCGGGCCGTGGACAGGGGGAACTCTGGAAACACCATATATTTT	CASRRDRAVDRGNSGNTIYF
TRBV12-3/TRBV12-4	many	TRBJ2-3	.	TGTGCCAGCAGTTCCCAATCTCGAGCTCCCACCGGGGATACGCAGTATTTT	CASSSQSRAPTGDTQYF
TRBV11-2	.	TRBJ2-1	TRBD2	TGTGCCAGCAGCTTCTCCACCCTAGCGGGAGGGCCTATGGATGAGCAGTTCTTC	CASSFSTLAGGPMDEQFF
TRBV10-3	few	TRBJ1-2	.	TGTGCCATCAGTGGAGGTAGGAGAGACACCCTTCAAGCTAACTATGGCTACACCTTC	CAISGGRRDTLQANYGYTF
TRBV12-3/TRBV12-4	many	TRBJ2-1	.	TGTGCCAGCAGTCCAGACAGGTACAATGAGCAGTTCTTC	CASSPDRYNEQFF
TRBV5-6	.	TRBJ2-2	.	TGTGCCAGCAGCCCCGACTTCGGGGCAGGTATTGACACCGGGGAGCTGTTTTTT	CASSPDFGAGIDTGELFF
TRBV20-1	many	TRBJ1-2	.	TGCAGTGCTAGGGACCCCGCTAACTATGGCTACACCTTC	CSARDPANYGYTF
TRBV6-5	many	TRBJ2-2	.	TGTGCCAGCAGTTACTATCCTGGACAGAGATTGAACACCGGGGAGCTGTTTTTT	CASSYYPGQRLNTGELFF
TRBV5-1	.	TRBJ2-1	.	TGCGCCAGCAGCCCGCCCTTTGGCTCCTACAATGAGCAGTTCTTC	CASSPPFGSYNEQFF
TRBV12-3/TRBV12-4	few	TRBJ1-6	.	TGTGCCAGCAGTTCCTGGGAGAAGAATTCACCCCTCCACTTT	CASSSWEKNSPLHF
TRBV6-1	many	TRBJ1-5	.	TGTGCCAGCCGGGACACCCAAGGGGGAAGCAATCAGCCCCAGCATTTT	CASRDTQGGSNQPQHF
TRBV10-3	many	TRBJ2-7	.	TGTGCCATCAGTGCCAGGGACCCCTACGAGCAGTACTTC	CAISARDPYEQYF
TRBV24-1	many	TRBJ2-1	TRBD2	TGTGCCACCAGTGATGGCACTAGCGGGTACAATGAGCAGTTCTTC	CATSDGTSGYNEQFF